This TCR beta chain was documented in a study of cytomegalovirus exposure and HLA in healthy donors. Study-wide context: The same platform was used for the 100 to 150 validation repertoires and the 600 to 700 first-cohort repertoires, a later analysis reported. General study findings and limits: Most sequenced TCRs were rare (though some public TCRs occurred in many donors). Reported results showed that the classifier diagnosed cytomegalovirus status with high specificity and sensitivity.

Assay used: immunoSEQ multiplex PCR; TCRdb lists only in-frame clones, some missing. The sample has hundreds of thousands of clones, more than 80% seen once. This CDR3 has 15 amino acids. Germline V gene lookup returns CDR1 GTSNPN and CDR2 SVGIG (reference sequence). Trimming took 5 bases from V and 4 from J, leaving 20 bases between them. Notes on this clone: Its antigen is as yet unknown.

The chain has TRBV30 and TRBJ1-2, with D uncertain. The receptor's source is a woman between 18 and 29 years old in good health and CMV-seronegative. Sample: PBMCs. The CDR3: CAWFGGSEGPYGYTF. CDR3 bases: TGTGCCTGGTTTGGTGGGAGTGAGGGTCCCTATGGCTACACCTTC.